These T cell receptor beta chains were read from a single sample in a study of blood T cell repertoires in COVID-19. Clones were sequenced by immunoSEQ multiplex PCR, and TCRdb holds only the in-frame ones, with some missing. This table has 95,000 or so clones, around 87% appearing once. The sequencing input was peripheral blood. These TCRs come from a human donor in a cohort sampled during active COVID-19. Both conserved end residues are trimmed from each CDR3.

TRBV11-2,TRBJ1-2,ASSQDRGYGYT
TRBV5-5,TRBJ1-6,ASSLARTGPPLH
TRBV28,TRBJ1-2,ASSPDRGYGYT
TRBV2,TRBJ2-2,ASSGTSGGPLLTGELF
TRBV28,TRBJ1-4,ASSLQATNEKLF
TRBV3-1/TRBV3-2,TRBJ2-1,ASSQDGGGTIRDEQF
TRBV7-2,TRBJ2-3,ASSSSQYVGTQY
TRBV11-2,TRBJ2-7,ASSLTRTGYYEQY
TRBV5-1,TRBJ2-7,ASSLDRTGSSEQY
TRBV18,TRBJ1-5,ASSPSSHNQPQH
TRBV3-1/TRBV3-2,TRBJ2-1,ASSVVSGGPREQF
TRBV7-3,TRBJ2-2,ASSLLGGNTGELF
TRBV10-1,TRBJ2-7,ASSGSFGYEQY
TRBV5-1,TRBJ2-1,ASSLGGTGGNEQF
TRBV15,TRBJ1-1,ATSSRDNEAF
TRBV6-6,TRBJ2-5,ASSRRQQETQY
TRBV6-5,TRBJ2-2,ASSYSPFGTGELF
TRBV10-3,TRBJ1-5,AISEEKGSGNQPQH
TRBV19,TRBJ2-7,ASKSSGVYEQY
TRBV7-9,TRBJ2-6,ASSFRTGSSSGANVLT
TRBV30,TRBJ1-5,AWSVGASNQPQH
TRBV3-1/TRBV3-2,TRBJ2-1,ASSPLSGGAKYNEQF
TRBV7-9,TRBJ1-5,ASSLVGGNQPQH
TRBV7-8,TRBJ2-7,ASSIRQGFYEQY
TRBV7-9,TRBJ1-1,ASSSRDWGGNTEAF
TRBV24-1,TRBJ2-1,ATSDVGREQF
TRBV2,TRBJ2-5,ASSWGGGRETQY
TRBV2,TRBJ1-1,ASSGLNRYTEAF
TRBV7-6,TRBJ2-5,ASSLNLQGARETQY
TRBV6-5,TRBJ1-5,ATSFGRAQPQH
TRBV7-9,TRBJ1-5,ASSPLGQGIQPQH
TRBV19,TRBJ2-1,ASSPTEAYNEQF
TRBV11-2,TRBJ2-7,ASSLDPVYEQY
TRBV4-1,TRBJ2-3,ASSQVLGRGSTDTQY
TRBV12-3/TRBV12-4,TRBJ1-1,ASSFRETEAF
TRBV27,TRBJ2-7,ASTGTGAGEQY
TRBV19,TRBJ2-7,ASSTSRQAGGSYEQY
TRBV19,TRBJ1-1,ASSTPGQRNTEAF
TRBV2,TRBJ2-5,ASSPGLAGEDQETQY
TRBV27,TRBJ1-1,ASSLSGQGVRAF
TRBV3-1/TRBV3-2,TRBJ2-2,ASSQYRPDTGELF
TRBV21-1,TRBJ2-3,ASSRGTEETDTQY
TRBV7-3,TRBJ2-5,ASSVGTLQETQY
TRBV9,TRBJ2-1,ASSVATPGLAGGNEQF
TRBV28,TRBJ1-1,ASTRQRGRNTEAF
TRBV5-4,TRBJ1-1,ASSAGLLVDTEAF
TRBV28,TRBJ2-1,ASSFAGTGAYNEQF
TRBV6-5,TRBJ2-3,ASELQGALTDTQY
TRBV27,TRBJ1-4,ASSPLGGFEKLF